This TCR beta chain emerged from a study of blood T cell repertoires in COVID-19. Study in general: Italy, Spain and the United States were the sources of the convalescent and acute COVID-19 samples.

This clone appeared a single time. The sample carries other DNA sequences with the same CDR3. Original handling: Estimated nucleated cell counts came from reference gene primer amplification. Produced via immunoSEQ multiplex PCR; TCRdb's table is partial and in-frame only. That table supplies the V and J calls and clone size; D and trimming were determined from the DNA. The sample holds tens of thousands of clones, about 81% seen once. Germline values: CDR1 SGDLS, CDR2 YYNGEE. Trimming cost V 3 bases and J 1 base, with 10 bases left between them. CDR3 length: 15 residues. The TCR originated in a man aged 45 to 65 with acute or convalescent COVID-19. This chain uses TRBV9 with TRBJ2-2, with D perhaps TRBD2 (5 bases). The sample consisted of peripheral blood. The CDR3 reads CASSDRGENTGELFF. The CDR3 region has the DNA TGTGCCAGCAGCGATCGGGGAGAGAACACCGGGGAGCTGTTTTTT.